What follows are 24 T cell receptor beta chains derived from one specimen sequenced in a study of blood T cell repertoires in COVID-19. Sequencing was performed with immunoSEQ multiplex PCR; in TCRdb, only in-frame clones are kept and a portion is missing. The data show 40,000 to 50,000 clones, 86% seen once. Specimen: peripheral blood. The source of these receptors is a woman aged 55-69 years with acute or convalescent COVID-19.

This rearrangement joins TRBV27 to TRBJ2-3; D not resolved. The CDR3 length is 17 residues. Looked up from germline, CDR1 is MNHEY and CDR2 is SMNVEV (reference sequence). V dropped 7 bases and J dropped 6 bases, with 26 bases sitting between them. The CDR3 here is CASIFLGAPAWSDTQYF. The CDR3, as DNA: TGTGCCAGCATTTTTTTAGGTGCCCCCGCTTGGAGCGATACGCAGTATTTT.

J is TRBJ1-2 and V is TRBV13; 8 bases match TRBD1. The CDR3 is 14 amino acids. Germline V gene sequence: CDR1 PRHDT, CDR2 FYEKMQ (reference sequence). Germline trimming cut 5 bases from V and 3 bases from J; bases unmatched to any gene: 5. In nucleotides, the CDR3 is TGTGCCAGCAGCCGGGACAGGCATCACTATGGCTACACCTTC. Its translation: CASSRDRHHYGYTF.

The gene calls are TRBV5-6 and TRBJ2-1, with a tentative D call TRBD2 (6 bases). CDR1 is SGHDT and CDR2 is YYEEEE in the germline V gene. This CDR3 comprises 15 residues. Between the trimmed V and J ends, which lost 0 bases and 10 bases, there was a span of 17 bases. This CDR3 reads CASSLDGSRLSEQFF. The CDR3 DNA follows: TGTGCCAGCAGCTTGGACGGGAGTAGGCTATCAGAGCAGTTCTTC.

The chain couples TRBV7-8 to TRBJ1-1; D remains unclear. This CDR3 is built from 15 residues. With 1 base removed from V and 3 bases from J, the gap between germline ends came to 12 bases. CDR1 SGHVS and CDR2 FQNEAQ come from the germline V gene. CDR3 protein: CASSLDAYLDTEAFF. The CDR3 DNA reads TGTGCCAGCAGCTTAGATGCGTATCTGGACACTGAAGCTTTCTTT.

V gene TRBV15 combines with J gene TRBJ1-2; D remains unclear. Germline V gene lookup returns CDR1 LNHNV and CDR2 YYDKDF (reference sequence). This CDR3 region has 14 residues. Deletions cut 4 bases from V and 4 bases from J, with 13 bases between. DNA of the CDR3: TGTGCCACCAGCATGGGCAGACGAAGCTATGGCTACACCTTC. It is translated as CATSMGRRSYGYTF.

The chain employs TRBV6-5 and TRBJ1-1, with D tentatively TRBD1 (6 bases). Looked up from germline, CDR1 is MNHEY and CDR2 is SVGAGI. Deletions cut 7 bases from V and 3 bases from J, with 15 bases between. The CDR3 runs to 14 residues. The CDR3 DNA sequence: TGTGCCAGCATTCTCGATGGGGGCCACACTGAAGCTTTCTTT. Residues: CASILDGGHTEAFF.

The V gene is TRBV18, the J gene TRBJ1-6; 8 bases line up with TRBD1. Germline trimming cut 4 bases from V and 10 bases from J; bases unmatched to any gene: 9. Germline CDR1 KGHSH, CDR2 LQKENI. The CDR3 has 15 residues. The CDR3, as DNA: TGTGCCAGCTCACAGTCGACAGGGGTAGGATCACCCCTCCACTTT. Residues: CASSQSTGVGSPLHF. Full variable domain (outside the CDR3, taken from reference TRBV18 and TRBJ1-6): NAGVMQNPRHLVRRRGQEARLRCSPMKGHSHVYWYRQLPEEGLKFMVYLQKENIIDESGMPKERFSAEFPKEGPSILRIQQVVRGDSAAYFCASSQSTGVGSPLHFGNGTRLTVT.

The chain combines TRBV5-6 with TRBJ2-7; 10 nucleotides align to TRBD2. The germline CDR1 and CDR2 sequences are SGHDT and YYEEEE. This CDR3 is 18 amino acids long. V shed 1 base, J shed 3 bases, and the junction held 13 bases outside the gene matches. CDR3 in amino acids: CASSLLARAASGSYEQYF. The CDR3 DNA follows: TGTGCCAGCAGCTTGCTTGCCAGGGCTGCTAGCGGGAGCTACGAGCAGTACTTC.

The V gene is TRBV6-1, the J gene TRBJ2-5; TRBD2 is a possible D gene (6 bases). The germline gives CDR1 MNHNS, CDR2 SASEGT. V was clipped by 3 bases and J by 4 bases, with 15 bases between them. CDR3 length equals 15 residues. In nucleotides, the CDR3 is TGTGCCAGCAGTGACCAGACGGCGGGGAGAGAGACCCAGTACTTC. Protein sequence: CASSDQTAGRETQYF.

The chain couples TRBV18 to TRBJ2-3; 9 bases map to TRBD1. V gave up 6 bases and J gave up 11 bases; unmatched junction bases: 9. The CDR3 is 13 amino acids. Germline CDR1 reads KGHSH; CDR2 reads LQKENI. DNA of the CDR3: TGTGCCAGCTCTCCTACAGGGGGCAAAATGCAGTATTTT. Translated: CASSPTGGKMQYF.

The rearrangement uses TRBV15 and TRBJ1-1, with D perhaps TRBD1 (6 bases). V dropped 0 bases and J dropped 6 bases, with 17 bases sitting between them. Per the germline V gene, CDR1 is LNHNV and CDR2 is YYDKDF (reference sequence). CDR3 size: 16 residues. The CDR3, as DNA: TGTGCCACCAGCAGAGATCGACAGGCGGCGGTGGCTGAAGCTTTCTTT. Amino acids: CATSRDRQAAVAEAFF.

V and J are TRBV18 and TRBJ1-3; the match to TRBD1 covers 8 bases. The trim removed 2 bases at V and 2 bases at J, leaving 5 bases unmatched. The length of the CDR3 is 16 residues. The V gene's germline CDR1 is KGHSH and CDR2 LQKENI. This chain's CDR3 is CASSPSTGGAGNTIYF. The CDR3 DNA reads as TGTGCCAGCTCACCAAGCACAGGGGGAGCTGGAAACACCATATATTTT.

This chain links TRBV12-3 or TRBV12-4 with TRBJ1-5; D is unresolved. Trimming cost V 0 bases and J 7 bases, with 7 bases left between them. The CDR3 totals 13 residues. CDR3 DNA: TGTGCCAGCAGTTTAGCCGGGAAGCAGCCCCAGCATTTT. Encoded protein: CASSLAGKQPQHF.

The table lists this clone with a count of one. The chain uses TRBV27 and TRBJ2-1; 10 bases are shared with TRBD2. Germline CDR1 and CDR2: MNHEY and SMNVEV (reference sequence). This CDR3 has 15 amino acids. The ends lost 6 bases at V and 2 bases at J; junction bases unmatched: 4. CDR3 nucleotides: TGTGCCAGCAGCCGAACTAGCGGGGCCTACAATGAGCAGTTCTTC. It yields the protein CASSRTSGAYNEQFF.

This chain joins TRBV25-1 and TRBJ1-3, with 11 nucleotides matching TRBD1. Germline-derived CDR1 and CDR2 are MGHDK and SYGVNS. The trim removed 4 bases at V and 0 bases at J, leaving 2 bases unmatched. The CDR3 is 16 residues long. In DNA, the CDR3 is TGTGCCAGCAGTGTTGGGACAGGGGGCTCTGGAAACACCATATATTTT. Residues: CASSVGTGGSGNTIYF.

This clone turned up a few times. The chain links TRBV4-2 to TRBJ1-5, with a tentative D call TRBD1 (6 bases). The CDR3 extends over 18 amino acids. CDR1 LGHNA and CDR2 YNFKEQ come from the germline V gene. Trimming pared 1 base from V and 0 bases from J, leaving 16 bases between. CDR3 region: CASSQGGRTGYSNQPQHF. DNA of the CDR3: TGTGCCAGCAGCCAAGGGGGTCGTACAGGGTATAGCAATCAGCCCCAGCATTTT.

V gene TRBV6-5 combines with J gene TRBJ1-1; 10 bases align to TRBD1. The ends lost 4 bases at V and 7 bases at J; junction bases unmatched: 12. Germline values: CDR1 MNHEY, CDR2 SVGAGI. This CDR3 contains 16 residues. This chain's CDR3 is CASSSPPGGQGIEAFF. CDR3 bases: TGTGCCAGCAGTTCCCCTCCCGGGGGACAGGGGATTGAAGCTTTCTTT.

The chain couples TRBV5-1 to TRBJ1-4; 10 nucleotides agree with TRBD1. This CDR3 has 16 amino acids. Germline V gene data show CDR1 as SGHRS and CDR2 as YFSETQ. Unmatched junction bases numbered 4, after V lost 0 bases and J lost 5 bases. The CDR3 reads CASSLGDRGRNEKLFF. The CDR3 bases are TGCGCCAGCAGCTTGGGGGACAGGGGCCGGAATGAAAAACTGTTTTTT.

The rearrangement links TRBV5-8 to TRBJ1-6; 8 nucleotides align to TRBD1. The germline V gene encodes CDR1 SGHTS and CDR2 YDEGEE. With 2 bases clipped from V and 7 bases from J, the junction kept 5 bases outside the gene matches. The CDR3 totals 15 residues. The CDR3 protein is CASSFGQGVNSPLHF. Here the CDR3 DNA reads TGTGCCAGCAGCTTTGGACAGGGAGTCAATTCACCCCTCCACTTT.

The V and J genes are TRBV18 and TRBJ1-5, with D possibly being TRBD1 (5 bases). V shed 3 bases and J shed 6 bases, with 12 bases lying between them. The CDR3 has 14 residues. CDR1 and CDR2 (germline): KGHSH, LQKENI. Here the CDR3 reads CASSPPGGSQPQHF. The CDR3 DNA sequence: TGTGCCAGCTCACCTCCGGGGGGTAGTCAGCCCCAGCATTTT.

This chain links TRBV10-1 with TRBJ1-4; D is possibly TRBD1 (5 bases). Trimming pared 11 bases from V and 8 bases from J, leaving 12 bases between. CDR1 is WNHNN and CDR2 is SYGVQD in the germline V gene (reference sequence). This CDR3 spans 11 amino acids. In nucleotides, the CDR3 is TGCGCCCGCGAGTACAGGGAAAAACTGTTTTTT. It translates to CAREYREKLFF.

Remarks on this clone: One end of the junction does not line up with germline, which may come from a read error. The CDR3 DNA reads as TGTGCCAGCAGGGGACAGCTCCAAGAGGCCCAGTACTTC. This encodes CASRGQLQEAQYF. The chain uses TRBV2 and TRBJ2-5, with TRBD1 identical over 7 bases. The CDR3 runs to 13 residues. From germline, CDR1 is SNHLY and CDR2 FYNNEI.

The rearrangement uses TRBV7-6 and TRBJ1-5; 7 positions agree with TRBD1. The CDR3 spans 17 residues. Germline CDR1 is SGHVS and CDR2 is FNYEAQ. J was trimmed by 0 bases and V by 5 bases; bases with no gene match: 10. Here the CDR3 reads CASSQRTGLYSNQPQHF. In nucleotides, the CDR3 is TGTGCCAGCAGCCAACGGACAGGACTCTATAGCAATCAGCCCCAGCATTTT.

The chain has TRBV28 and TRBJ2-7; 12 bases map to TRBD1. Germline V gene sequence: CDR1 MDHEN, CDR2 SYDVKM. The trim removed 6 bases at V and 0 bases at J, leaving 12 bases unmatched. This CDR3 region has 18 residues. Written as DNA, the CDR3 is TGTGCCAGCAGGGACTATCCGGGACAGGGGGCCCGCTCCTACGAGCAGTACTTC. Its protein product is CASRDYPGQGARSYEQYF. Complete variable domain (other parts from reference TRBV28 and TRBJ2-7): DVKVTQSSRYLVKRTGEKVFLECVQDMDHENMFWYRQDPGLGLRLIYFSYDVKMKEKGDIPEGYSVSREKKERFSLILESASTNQTSMYLCASRDYPGQGARSYEQYFGPGTRLTVT.